This paragraph reports one T cell receptor beta chain. CDR3 size: 16 residues. Trimming removed 4 bases at V and 3 bases at J, with 16 bases between. Germline values: CDR1 SNHLY, CDR2 FYNNEI. Authors' processing steps: Estimated nucleated cell counts came from reference gene primer amplification. Using immunoSEQ multiplex PCR, the repertoire was profiled, and TCRdb retains in-frame clones only, with some absent. V, J and clone size were drawn from that table, and D and trimming were deduced from the DNA. The repertoire includes about 240,000 clones, about three quarters of them detected once, and around 3.4% sits in the top ten. This sample was included in a study of blood T cell repertoires in COVID-19. Overall study: Samples taken during acute and convalescent COVID-19 were collected in the United States, Italy and Spain. The cDNA or gDNA used as material had been derived from T cells, B-cell-depleted T cells, or PBMCs.

Sequenced: peripheral blood. V usage is TRBV2 and J usage is TRBJ2-1, with D possibly matching TRBD1 (6 bases). The receptor's source is a woman at least 80 years old with acute or convalescent COVID-19. For the CDR3, the DNA is TGTGCCAGCAGTGGGGCACAGGGCGCCTTCTACAATGAGCAGTTCTTC. Its translation: CASSGAQGAFYNEQFF.